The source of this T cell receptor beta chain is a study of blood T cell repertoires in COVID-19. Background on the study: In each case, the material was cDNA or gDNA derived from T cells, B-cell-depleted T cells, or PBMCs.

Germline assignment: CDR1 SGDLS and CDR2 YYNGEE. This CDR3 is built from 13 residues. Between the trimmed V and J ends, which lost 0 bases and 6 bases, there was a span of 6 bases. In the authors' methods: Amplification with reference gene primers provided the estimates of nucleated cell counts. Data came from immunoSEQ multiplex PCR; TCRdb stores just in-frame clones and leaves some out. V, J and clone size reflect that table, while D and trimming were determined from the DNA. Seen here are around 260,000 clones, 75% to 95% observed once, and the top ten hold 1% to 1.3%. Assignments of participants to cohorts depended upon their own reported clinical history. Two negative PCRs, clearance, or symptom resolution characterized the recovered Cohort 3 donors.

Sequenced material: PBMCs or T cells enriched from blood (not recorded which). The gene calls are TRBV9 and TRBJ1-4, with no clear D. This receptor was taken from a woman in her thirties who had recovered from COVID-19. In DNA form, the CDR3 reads TGTGCCAGCAGCGTAGATCCTCATGAAAAACTGTTTTTT. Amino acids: CASSVDPHEKLFF.